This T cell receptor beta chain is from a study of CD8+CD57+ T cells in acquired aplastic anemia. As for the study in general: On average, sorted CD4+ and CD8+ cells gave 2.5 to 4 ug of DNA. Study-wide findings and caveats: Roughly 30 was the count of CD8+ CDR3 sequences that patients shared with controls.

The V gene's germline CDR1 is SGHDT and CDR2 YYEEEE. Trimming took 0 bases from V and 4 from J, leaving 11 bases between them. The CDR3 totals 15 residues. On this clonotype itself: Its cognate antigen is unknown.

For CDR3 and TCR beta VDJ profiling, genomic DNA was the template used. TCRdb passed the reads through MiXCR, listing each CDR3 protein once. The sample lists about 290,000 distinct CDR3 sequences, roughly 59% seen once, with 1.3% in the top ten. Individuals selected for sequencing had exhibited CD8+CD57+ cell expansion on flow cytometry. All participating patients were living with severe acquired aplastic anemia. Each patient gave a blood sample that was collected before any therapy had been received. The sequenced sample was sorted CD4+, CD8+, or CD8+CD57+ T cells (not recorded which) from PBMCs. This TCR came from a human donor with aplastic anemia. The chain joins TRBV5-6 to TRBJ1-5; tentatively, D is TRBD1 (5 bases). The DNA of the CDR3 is TGTGCCAGCAGCTTGGGGGCAGGGCGGAATCAGCCCCAGCATTTT. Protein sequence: CASSLGAGRNQPQHF.